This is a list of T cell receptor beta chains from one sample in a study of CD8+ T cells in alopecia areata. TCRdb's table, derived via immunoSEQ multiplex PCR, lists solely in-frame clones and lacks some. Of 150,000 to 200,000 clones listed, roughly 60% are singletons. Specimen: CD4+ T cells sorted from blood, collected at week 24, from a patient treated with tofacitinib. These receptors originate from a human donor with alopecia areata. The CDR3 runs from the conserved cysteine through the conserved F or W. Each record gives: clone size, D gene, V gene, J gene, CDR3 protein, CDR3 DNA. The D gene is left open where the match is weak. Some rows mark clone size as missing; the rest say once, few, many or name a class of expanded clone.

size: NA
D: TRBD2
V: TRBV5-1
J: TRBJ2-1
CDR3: CASSLTSGSYNEQFF
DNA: TGCGCCAGCAGCTTGACTAGCGGAAGTTACAATGAGCAGTTCTTC

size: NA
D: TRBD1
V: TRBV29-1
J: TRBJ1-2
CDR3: CSVEGRGDWDNGYTF
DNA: TGCAGCGTTGAAGGCAGGGGGGATTGGGACAATGGCTACACCTTC

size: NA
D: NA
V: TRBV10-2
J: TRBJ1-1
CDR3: CASSWENTEAFF
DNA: TGCGCCAGCAGTTGGGAGAACACTGAAGCTTTCTTT

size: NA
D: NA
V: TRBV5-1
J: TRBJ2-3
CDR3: CASSSPAATTSTDTQYF
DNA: TGCGCCAGCAGCTCACCCGCGGCTACCACTAGCACAGATACGCAGTATTTT

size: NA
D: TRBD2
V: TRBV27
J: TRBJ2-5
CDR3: CASSGGAPWETQYF
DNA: TGTGCCAGCAGCGGGGGGGCCCCCTGGGAGACCCAGTACTTC

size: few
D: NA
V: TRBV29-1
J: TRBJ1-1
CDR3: CSVTDRGTGNTEAFF
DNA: TGCAGCGTCACGGACCGCGGAACAGGGAACACTGAAGCTTTCTTT

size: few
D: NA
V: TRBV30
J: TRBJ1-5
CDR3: CAWSVNSNQPQHF
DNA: TGTGCCTGGAGTGTAAACAGCAATCAGCCCCAGCATTTT

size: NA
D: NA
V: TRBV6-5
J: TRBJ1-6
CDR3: CASSYSVNREFSPLHF
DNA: TGTGCCAGCAGTTACTCGGTGAACAGGGAGTTTTCACCCCTCCACTTT

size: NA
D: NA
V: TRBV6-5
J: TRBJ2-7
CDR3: CASSLDRRPSYEQYF
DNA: TGTGCCAGCAGCTTAGACAGGCGTCCCTCCTACGAGCAGTACTTC

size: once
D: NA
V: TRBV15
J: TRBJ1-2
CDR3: CATSRVTYGYTF
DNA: TGTGCCACCAGCAGAGTTACCTATGGCTACACCTTC

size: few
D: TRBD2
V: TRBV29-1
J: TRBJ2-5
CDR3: CSVEDQFSGQAETQYF
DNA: TGCAGCGTTGAAGATCAGTTTAGCGGGCAGGCAGAGACCCAGTACTTC

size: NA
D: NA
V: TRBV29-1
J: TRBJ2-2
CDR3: CSVDVKNTGELFF
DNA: TGCAGCGTTGACGTCAAGAACACCGGGGAGCTGTTTTTT

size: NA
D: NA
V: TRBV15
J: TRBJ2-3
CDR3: CATSRVYEDTQYF
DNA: TGTGCCACCAGCAGAGTTTACGAGGATACGCAGTATTTT

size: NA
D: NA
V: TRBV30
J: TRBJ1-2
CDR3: CAQRMTGHGYYGYTF
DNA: TGTGCCCAAAGGATGACGGGGCATGGGTACTATGGCTACACCTTC

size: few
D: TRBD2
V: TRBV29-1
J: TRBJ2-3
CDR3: CSGRAGVLTDTQYF
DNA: TGCAGCGGGCGGGCGGGGGTACTCACAGATACGCAGTATTTT

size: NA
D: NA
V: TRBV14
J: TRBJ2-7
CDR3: CASSPFGGEQYF
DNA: TGTGCCAGCAGCCCATTTGGAGGCGAGCAGTACTTC

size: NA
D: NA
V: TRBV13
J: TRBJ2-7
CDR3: CASSLGGDEQYF
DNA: TGTGCCAGCAGCTTAGGAGGCGACGAGCAGTACTTC

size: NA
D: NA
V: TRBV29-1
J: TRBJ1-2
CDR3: CSVVQGNRNGYTF
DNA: TGCAGCGTTGTACAGGGTAATCGGAATGGCTACACCTTC

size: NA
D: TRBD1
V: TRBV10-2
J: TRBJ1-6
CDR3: CASSVDPRQGLGSPLHF
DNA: TGCGCCAGCAGCGTGGACCCTCGACAGGGACTAGGATCACCCCTCCACTTT

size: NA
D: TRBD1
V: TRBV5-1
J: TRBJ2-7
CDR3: CASSFGQGWYEQYF
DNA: TGCGCCAGCAGCTTCGGACAGGGATGGTACGAGCAGTACTTC

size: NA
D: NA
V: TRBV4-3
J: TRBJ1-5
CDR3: CASSTRRGAQPQHF
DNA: TGCGCCAGCAGCACCCGAAGGGGGGCCCAGCCCCAGCATTTT

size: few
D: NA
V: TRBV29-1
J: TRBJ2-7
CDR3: CSVDDSSYEQYF
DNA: TGCAGCGTTGACGACAGCTCCTACGAGCAGTACTTC

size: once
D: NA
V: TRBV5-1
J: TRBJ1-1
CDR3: CASSFGGDTEAFF
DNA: TGCGCCAGCAGCTTCGGTGGAGACACTGAAGCTTTCTTT

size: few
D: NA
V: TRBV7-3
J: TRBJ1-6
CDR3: CASSPTGSNSPLHF
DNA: TGTGCCAGCAGCCCCACAGGGAGCAATTCACCCCTCCACTTT

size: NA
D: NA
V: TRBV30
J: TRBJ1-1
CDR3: CAWKLSGNQEAFF
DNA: TGTGCCTGGAAGTTGAGCGGTAACCAGGAAGCTTTCTTT